The sequence of this TCR beta chain was determined in a study of blood T cell repertoires in COVID-19. Germline CDR1 is SGHDT and CDR2 is YYEEEE. V lost 4 bases, J lost 8 bases, and 0 bases stayed unmatched. CDR3 length equals 12 residues. Per the original methods: For nucleated cells, counts were estimated from reference gene primer amplification. Profiled with immunoSEQ multiplex PCR; TCRdb holds only in-frame clones, not every one. V and J calls and clone size are as listed in that table; D and trimming were resolved from the DNA. The repertoire holds some 140,000 clones, with approximately 86% as singletons.

This clonotype was obtained from a woman aged 45-59 years who had recovered from COVID-19. Sequencing was done on a sample of peripheral blood. The V call is TRBV5-6, the J call TRBJ1-2; 12 positions match TRBD1. In nucleotides, the CDR3 is TGTGCCAGCAGCGGGACAGGGGGCGGCTACACCTTC. Its protein is CASSGTGGGYTF. Looking up the rest from reference TRBV5-6 and TRBJ1-2 gives the full variable domain: DAGVTQSPTHLIKTRGQQVTLRCSPKSGHDTVSWYQQALGQGPQFIFQYYEEEERQRGNFPDRFSGHQFPNYSSELNVNALLLGDSALYLCASSGTGGGYTFGSGTRLTVV.